This is a list of T cell receptor beta chains from one sample in a study of cytomegalovirus exposure and HLA in healthy donors. Method: immunoSEQ multiplex PCR; TCRdb's copy keeps in-frame clones and lacks some. Of approximately 160,000 clones in the sample, roughly 75% are singletons; the top ten hold 1%. The sample consisted of PBMCs. All receptors come from a woman aged 45-65 years in good health and CMV-seropositive. Both conserved end residues are part of each CDR3. D genes are given only for firm matches. Rows give clone size only sometimes, using once, few, many, or a class for an expanded clone.

>TRBJ1-6|TRBV5-6|-|TRBD1
TGTGCCAGCAGCTTGGCGGGACAGGGGGCGAATAATTCACCCCTCCACTTT
CASSLAGQGANNSPLHF
>TRBJ1-6|TRBV19|-|TRBD1
TGTGCCACAAATCCGGGACAGTGGTACAATTCACCCCTCCACTTT
CATNPGQWYNSPLHF
>TRBJ2-7|TRBV4-3|-|TRBD1
TGCGCCAGCAGCCAAACCGGGACAGGTGGCCACGAGCAGTACTTC
CASSQTGTGGHEQYF
>TRBJ1-5|TRBV19|-|TRBD1
TGTGCCAGTGGGAACCCGGGACAGGGGTCCAATCAGCCCCAGCATTTT
CASGNPGQGSNQPQHF
>TRBJ2-4|TRBV27|-|TRBD1
TGTGCCAGCAGTTTGACAGGGGGTGCCAAAAACATTCAGTACTTC
CASSLTGGAKNIQYF
>TRBJ1-4|TRBV7-2|-|-
TGTGCCTCAAGCCGAACTAATAATGAAAAACTGTTTTTT
CASSRTNNEKLFF
>TRBJ1-5|TRBV7-2|-|-
TGTGCCAGCCTACAGGTTCCCGGGGGGAATCAGCCCCAGCATTTT
CASLQVPGGNQPQHF
>TRBJ1-1|TRBV9|-|-
TGTGCCAGCAGCCTAATGGGACTGATGAACACTGAAGCTTTCTTT
CASSLMGLMNTEAFF
>TRBJ1-2|TRBV6-5|few|-
TGTGCCAGCAGTTACCTTCAGGGATATGGCTACACCTTC
CASSYLQGYGYTF
>TRBJ2-7|TRBV4-3|-|-
TGCGCCAGCAGCCATCGTTACAGGGTAGGGTACGAGCAGTACTTC
CASSHRYRVGYEQYF
>TRBJ2-2|TRBV7-9|few|-
TGTTCCAGCAGCTTAATCCGGACAGCCGTACCCGGGGAGCTGTTTTTT
CSSSLIRTAVPGELFF
>TRBJ2-2|TRBV11-1|-|-
TGTGCCAGCAGCCAAAGTACTAGGACCGGGGAGCTGTTTTTT
CASSQSTRTGELFF
>TRBJ1-2|TRBV6-5|-|TRBD1
TGTGCCAGCCGGGACAGGGAGAACTATGGCTACACCTTC
CASRDRENYGYTF
>TRBJ1-1|TRBV5-1|-|TRBD1
TGCGCCAGCAGCTTGGCCAGGGGGGCTTTGAACACTGAAGCTTTCTTT
CASSLARGALNTEAFF
>TRBJ1-6|TRBV14|-|TRBD1
TGTGCCAGCAGCCGGGGACAGGGTTGGGAACCCCTCCACTTT
CASSRGQGWEPLHF
>TRBJ2-1|TRBV11-3|-|TRBD2
TGTGCCAGCACCTTTAGCGGGTCACTGGCGTATGAGCAGTTCTTC
CASTFSGSLAYEQFF
>TRBJ1-4|TRBV7-9|-|-
TGTGCCAGCAGACCGCCTCAATCGGGTATCGCTAATGAAAAACTGTTTTTT
CASRPPQSGIANEKLFF
>TRBJ2-1|TRBV29-1|few|-
TGCAGCGGACTACAGGGACTACCGGTACATGAGCAGTTCTTC
CSGLQGLPVHEQFF
>TRBJ1-2|TRBV28|-|-
TGTGCCAGCTCTCGGGAACAGGGAGACGGCTACACCTTC
CASSREQGDGYTF
>TRBJ2-3|TRBV7-2|-|-
TGTGCCAGCAGCTCTTCGGCATCCCGGGGCACAGATACGCAGTATTTT
CASSSSASRGTDTQYF
>TRBJ2-7|TRBV7-2|-|TRBD1
TGTGCCAGCAGCTTAGACAAAACAGGGGTCTACGAGCAGTACTTC
CASSLDKTGVYEQYF
>TRBJ2-4|TRBV5-1|-|TRBD2
TGCGCCAGCAGCTTGGTGGTAGCGGGAGGGAGTATGACGGCCAAAAACATTCAGTACTTC
CASSLVVAGGSMTAKNIQYF
>TRBJ1-2|TRBV28|-|-
TGTGCCAGCAGTTTAATTCCTCCCTACACCTTC
CASSLIPPYTF
>TRBJ2-3|TRBV28|-|-
TGTGCCAGCAGGGTTAGGGGGATGGCAGATACGCAGTATTTT
CASRVRGMADTQYF
>TRBJ2-2|TRBV7-2|-|-
TGTGCCAGCAGAAGGGGTATTAGCGGGGAGCTGTTTTTT
CASRRGISGELFF
>TRBJ1-1|TRBV19|-|-
TGTGCCAGTTCCAAGACCGGGTTCGTTGAGGCTTTCTTT
CASSKTGFVEAFF
>TRBJ2-1|TRBV11-2|-|TRBD2
TGTGCCAGCAGCTTAGGTGGACTAGCGGGAGCCTACGAGCAGTTCTTC
CASSLGGLAGAYEQFF
>TRBJ1-5|TRBV19|-|TRBD1
TGTGCCGGCCGGGACAGGGGCAGTCTCCGGGATCAGCCCCAGCATTTT
CAGRDRGSLRDQPQHF
>TRBJ2-7|TRBV9|-|-
TGTGCCAGCAGCGAGGCCCCGGACAGGAGGGGGGAGCAGTACTTC
CASSEAPDRRGEQYF
>TRBJ1-5|TRBV6-5|few|TRBD1
TGTGCCAGCAGTTCCATAAGGGGGCCCGACAATCAGCCCCAGCATTTT
CASSSIRGPDNQPQHF
>TRBJ2-7|TRBV6-5|once|-
TGTGCCGAGAACTACGAGCAGTACTTC
CAENYEQYF
>TRBJ1-2|TRBV7-2|-|-
TGTGCCAGCAGCTTAGGCGTCTCCTATGGCTACACCTTC
CASSLGVSYGYTF
>TRBJ2-7|TRBV18|-|-
TGTGCCAGCTCATCCGGGGGTTCCTCCTACGAGCAGTACTTC
CASSSGGSSYEQYF
>TRBJ2-7|TRBV28|-|TRBD2
TGTGCCAGCAGTTTAAGTCCTCCTAGCGGGGCCTACGAGCAGTACTTC
CASSLSPPSGAYEQYF
>TRBJ2-5|TRBV7-2|-|-
TGTGCCAGCACCAAAAGCATCACCCAGTACTTC
CASTKSITQYF
>TRBJ2-1|TRBV9|-|TRBD2
TGTGCCAGCAGCGTAAGGGGGGGGGCTAGCGGGGTGAATGAGCAGTTCTTC
CASSVRGGASGVNEQFF
>TRBJ1-1|TRBV18|-|TRBD1
TGTGCCAGCTCACGCGGACAGGGGACCACTGAAGCTTTCTTT
CASSRGQGTTEAFF
>TRBJ1-4|TRBV19|-|TRBD1
TGTGCCAGTAGTAATTGGTTTGGACAGGGTAATGAAAAACTGTTTTTT
CASSNWFGQGNEKLFF
>TRBJ1-1|TRBV5-8|-|-
TGTGCCAGCAGCTTCGACAGGAACACTGAAGCTTTCTTT
CASSFDRNTEAFF
>TRBJ1-6|TRBV5-4|-|-
TGTGCCAGCAGCTTGGCAGCGGGACCGGGTTCGTACACCCTCCACTTT
CASSLAAGPGSYTLHF
>TRBJ2-3|TRBV15|-|-
TGTGCCACCAGCAGAGTCTTTATAGCGGGACAGAGGCCCACAGATACGCAGTATTTT
CATSRVFIAGQRPTDTQYF
>TRBJ1-1|TRBV9|-|-
TGTGCCAGCAGCGTAGATGTAAGGGGAGGGGACACTGAAGCTTTCTTT
CASSVDVRGGDTEAFF
>TRBJ2-6|TRBV13|-|-
TGTGCCAGCAGCCGCACAGTAGGGGGATTCCCTGGGGCCAACGTCCTGACTTTC
CASSRTVGGFPGANVLTF
>TRBJ2-1|TRBV18|-|TRBD1
TGTGCCAGCTCAGCTCGACAGGGAGTCTACAATGAGCAGTTCTTC
CASSARQGVYNEQFF
>TRBJ2-1|TRBV6-5|-|TRBD2
TGTGCCAGCAGTTATTCTGGACTAGCGGGAGGTGAGCAGTTCTTC
CASSYSGLAGGEQFF
>TRBJ1-1|TRBV19|-|-
TGTGCCAGTAGTATCCTAAGCCGGGGGGTTATGAACACTGAAGCTTTCTTT
CASSILSRGVMNTEAFF
>TRBJ2-3|TRBV5-4|-|-
TGTGCCAGCAGCTTGCGAGACGGCGGCGATACGCAGTATTTT
CASSLRDGGDTQYF
>TRBJ1-4|TRBV30|-|TRBD1
TGTGCCTGGAGTGCCCCCGGACAGGGGGCAACTAATGAAAAACTGTTTTTT
CAWSAPGQGATNEKLFF
>TRBJ2-5|TRBV5-1|once|TRBD1
TGCGCCAGCAGCAATAGGGACAGGGTGACAGAGACCCAGTACTTC
CASSNRDRVTETQYF
>TRBJ2-5|TRBV4-3|-|TRBD2
TGCGCCAGCAGCGCTCAACAGAGGGAGGGAGAGACCCAGTACTTC
CASSAQQREGETQYF
>TRBJ2-4|TRBV19|-|TRBD1
TGTGCCAGTAGTATTCGGACAGGGGTAGCCAAAAACATTCAGTACTTC
CASSIRTGVAKNIQYF
>TRBJ1-2|TRBV5-4|-|TRBD1
TGTGCCAGCAGCTCTGACGGACAGGTTCGAAACTATGGCTACACCTTC
CASSSDGQVRNYGYTF
>TRBJ2-5|TRBV5-4|-|TRBD2
TGTGCCAGCAGCCCCAGCGGGGGGAACTTGGAGACCCAGTACTTC
CASSPSGGNLETQYF